The sequence of this TCR beta chain was determined in a study of cytomegalovirus exposure and HLA in healthy donors (dated by TCRdb to about 2017). With respect to the entire study: According to an earlier analysis of 450 to 650 of the donors, 150 million to 200 million T cells yielded roughly 100 million unique TCR beta sequences and about 280 Gb of sequence data. About 300 gigabases of sequencing data and approximately 85 million unique TCR sequences were included in an early release covering about 620 HLA-typed donors. Of the roughly 400 genotyped donors, roughly 85% fell in the genetic ancestry cluster associated with self-reported Caucasian donors. The aim of the study was to test whether cataloging public T cell receptors could identify signatures of past pathogen exposure. The T cell repertoires of roughly 660 subjects were profiled by immunosequencing and related to cytomegalovirus serostatus. Along with the roughly 670-subject first cohort, a separate validation cohort of over a hundred different subjects was used. The study combined high-throughput TCR immunosequencing, statistical association of individual TCRs with disease status, and machine learning to predict cytomegalovirus infection status. A later analysis re-analyzed previously published TCR beta repertoires from roughly 690 donors and added high-resolution HLA genotyping to study TCR occurrence patterns. In the later analysis, no new phenotypic data were used to find candidate immune exposures; instead, reliance was placed on TCR beta sequences and their occurrence across donors. To decide whether each TCR beta V gene segment behaved as functional or pseudogenic, an earlier analysis of fewer than 750 of the donors relied on high-throughput TCR beta sequencing. Alongside the repertoire data, information on donor age, sex, ethnicity and CMV serostatus was compiled. A later genetic analysis used genome-wide SNP genotypes for 398 of the 666 donors, treating that subset as a discovery cohort. All discovery cohort repertoires had been generated using a single sequencing platform. HLA typing covered class I and class II loci at four-digit resolution. The number of donors typed differed by locus, with roughly 629-640 for A, B, C, DRB1 and DQB1, about 500 for DQA1, nearly 610 for DPA1, and over 400 for DPB1. Because of strong linkage in the cohort, 5 or 6 DR-DQ haplotypes were treated as single units for association and clustering. On average, around 240,000 unique TCR beta nucleotide sequences were sequenced per donor among more than 350 genotyped donors of the cohort, with about 19% of those sequences being non-productive. Broader findings and caveats from the paper: A later analysis reported that several top co-occurrence clusters appeared linked to parvovirus B19, influenza, CMV and Epstein-Barr virus. Across donors, most TCR sequences were observed very rarely, whereas some public TCRs were present in many individuals. A group of highly shared sequence variants was considered likely to be a technical artifact of the sequencing pipeline. Roughly uniform sequencing depth across donors was assumed in presence/absence analyses, although this assumption may not hold. A later genetic analysis reported fewer N-insertions in productive TCRs among donors in an Asian-associated ancestry cluster than the approximately 670-donor mean. Correlated functional status among segregating V segments might reflect linkage disequilibrium, but an unknown experimental factor could not be ruled out. Because HLA typing was missing for some donors at each locus, association tests included only the typed subset. The authors suggested that the approach could potentially be extended to other disease states and immunological phenotypes. In a later analysis, the rate of TCR association differed among HLA loci, with DRB1 alleles having the most associated TCRs and HLA-C alleles having the fewest. Some IMGT-functional V segments, including TRBV6-2 and TRBV6-3, could not be told apart with the 87-base-pair reads, so those segments were excluded. Strong co-occurrence of HLA alleles, especially DR and DQ, made assigning TCR associations to individual alleles difficult. In the study, approximately 160 TCR beta chains were listed as associated with cytomegalovirus. The classifier was reported to diagnose cytomegalovirus status with high specificity and sensitivity in both the original and validation cohorts. Most CMV-associated TCR beta chains appeared to be HLA-restricted in a later analysis, and the HLA associations seemed to be driven largely by CMV exposure. At a false discovery rate of 0.05, a later analysis linked approximately 18,000 TCR beta sequences to specific HLA alleles. A later analysis found that HLA-associated TCR beta chains were more clonally expanded and had lower generation probabilities than equally common non-associated chains. A further reported finding was that TCR beta sequences accurately predicted the HLA-A and HLA-B alleles for most subjects in the first cohort. An earlier analysis of approximately 540 of the donors showed that most TCR beta V segments appeared in productive rearrangements either about 87% or about 30% of the time, which broadly matched IMGT annotations. In this cohort, only TCR beta chains were sequenced, and detectable features were limited by the absence of alpha or paired-chain data. An association between a missense DCLRE1C variant and V-gene and J-gene trimming of TCR beta chains was found in a later genetic analysis and replicated in an independent cohort. The earlier analysis of around 600 of the donors excluded seventeen rarely observed V segments, including chromosome 9 orphons, because counts were too low. For the cohort, immune exposure information was limited to CMV serostatus. In vitro tests confirmed that three of the cytomegalovirus-associated TCR beta chains recognize cytomegalovirus antigens.

This clone was counted once. Its antigen is not yet known. Base qualities are missing; no much larger clone stands one base away. The cohort comprised several hundred healthy bone marrow donors. At the time of sampling, every cohort member was nominally healthy, though immune exposures that went unrecorded were likely present. The donor was CMV seronegative and belonged to the group of 352 seronegative cohort members. A peripheral blood sample was collected from each donor, and TCR beta sequencing was performed on peripheral blood mononuclear cells. Genomic DNA extraction from the blood cell samples was performed with the Qiagen DNeasy Blood Extraction Kit. From the germline V gene (reference sequence), CDR1 is SGHAT and CDR2 is FQDESV. Germline trimming: 4 bases from V, 5 bases from J; junction bases outside gene matches: 5. Measured from the cysteine to the phenylalanine, the CDR3 is 14 residues long. Here the CDR3 DNA is all that survives: 42 bases in frame from base 1.

Preparation of the library involved the immunoSEQ multiplex PCR assay. For the multiplex PCR, a mixture combining 60 forward primers for TCR Vbeta segments and 13 reverse primers for TCR Jbeta segments was used. Amplification of the CDR3 region of rearranged TCR beta genes was performed with a multiplex PCR assay on genomic DNA. The Illumina HiSeq System was used to sequence the amplified TCR beta libraries as 87-base-pair reads. As for the original processing: A later analysis tallied 75 million to 95 million unique TCR beta chains across the roughly 610 repertoires, and roughly 11 million of those chains were shared by two or more donors. To remove PCR and sequencing errors, raw reads were error-corrected and collapsed into unique sequences using a nearest-neighbor algorithm that merged closely related sequences. Alignment of CDR3 sequences to IMGT reference sequences was used to assign V, D and J gene segments. For a sequence to be retained, a match of at least six nucleotides to both a V gene segment and a J gene segment was required. Rearrangements were classified as productive when the CDR3 lacked stop codons and remained in frame with V and J, and all other rearrangements were classified as non-productive. Following IMGT convention, CDR3 was defined as the stretch from the second conserved V-encoded cysteine up to the conserved J-encoded phenylalanine. The earlier analysis of about 590 of the donors excluded sequences that lacked an unambiguous match to a single V gene segment. An earlier analysis of several hundred of the donors called V segments functional above 56.7% productive rearrangements and segregating when the between-donor standard deviation exceeded 5%. A statistical classification framework was built to diagnose cytomegalovirus status from the catalog of TCR beta chain sequences. In a later analysis, V and J genes were assigned by comparing TCR nucleotide sequences against IMGT/GENE-DB human TR gene sequences. In a later analysis, CDR3 sequences and most-parsimonious VDJ recombination scenarios were assigned using the TCRdist pipeline. A later analysis defined each TCR beta chain by its CDR3 amino acid sequence plus V-gene family, and excluded reads lacking a unique V-gene family. As a way to deal with suspected cross-contamination and a sequencing artifact, a later analysis dropped 450 to 600 nucleotide sequences that were highly shared and had low generation probability. A later analysis calculated a clonal expansion index for each public chain from normalized within-repertoire ranks of inferred template counts. A later analysis computed generation probabilities with a VDJ recombination model fitted to out-of-frame rearrangements, and checked the results against IGoR. In a later analysis, hypergeometric tests were used to score TCR-TCR, TCR-HLA and TCR-CMV co-occurrence, with a repertoire-size bias correction applied to TCR pairs. A later analysis estimated false discovery rates by permuting HLA or CMV assignments 20 times. In a later analysis, co-occurring TCRs were grouped with DBSCAN, and TCRdist sequence similarity was added when clustering was performed within HLA-allele-positive subsets. Co-occurrence clustering excluded repertoires with fewer than 30,000 or more than 120,000 public chains, plus five with anomalous nucleotide sharing. What TCRdb holds here is the immuneACCESS table cut down to in-frame rearrangements. Part of the clones is not present; checked against another copy, under half of the missing clones reflect an unresolved V gene, and the others are unexplained. Clone size and V and J calls were adopted from that table, with D and trimming inferred from the DNA. The sample records more than 80,000 clones, 71% of which are singletons. 2.5% to 3% of the sample is held by the ten biggest clonotypes.

The source of this sequence is a female donor in good health and CMV-seronegative. The rearrangement combines TRBV11-1 with TRBJ1-1, and TRBD1 matches 9 of the central bases. Source material: PBMCs. At the DNA level, the sequence is TGTGCCAGCAGCTCCAACAGGGGGCGGACTGAAGCTTTCTTT. This codes for CASSSNRGRTEAFF.